These 19 T cell receptor beta chains came from one sample sequenced in a study of CXCR3-negative and CXCR3-positive naive CD8 T cells. The antigens for these receptors are not known. Study results and caveats: Relative to CXCR3-negative naive cells, CXCR3-positive naive cells had more hydrophobic TRB CDR3s.

Through 5' RACE with UMI labels, the TRB cDNA libraries were prepared. For each CDR3 protein, TCRdb gives one entry from its re-call of the 5' RACE reads, without DNA. Listed are about 89,000 distinct CDR3 sequences; approximately 1% falls within the top ten. The source material was naive CXCR3+ CD8+ T cells from blood. Described subset: CD45RO-CCR7+CD27+CD95- naive CD8+ T cells expressing CXCR3 (TNR3+). Receptors were obtained from a human donor in good health. Some clones in this sample may be carry-over from other donors' samples.

V is TRBV28 and J is TRBJ2-2; TCRdb reports TRBD2, a call that lacks DNA to check it against. Germline CDR1 MDHEN, CDR2 SYDVKM. This CDR3 region has 16 residues. This chain's CDR3 is CASSLYTSYPNWELFF.

The chain has TRBV5-5 and TRBJ1-1. CDR1 is SGHKS, CDR2 YYEKEE, per germline (reference sequence). The CDR3 is made up of 15 amino acids. CDR3 protein: CASSFPMGGITEAFF.

The V call is TRBV7-6, the J call TRBJ2-7; TCRdb calls TRBD2, which cannot be checked without DNA. The CDR3 length is 15 residues. From germline, CDR1 is SGHVS and CDR2 FNYEAQ. The CDR3 loop is CASSHRAGGPGEQYF.

The V and J genes are TRBV29-1 and TRBJ1-1. The CDR3 has 11 amino acids. Germline values: CDR1 SQVTM, CDR2 ANQGSEA. CDR3 protein: CSALYNTEAFF. The full variable domain, completed using reference TRBV29-1 and TRBJ1-1, is SAVISQKPSRDICQRGTSLTIQCQVDSQVTMMFWYRQQPGQSLTLIATANQGSEATYESGFVIDKFPISRPNLTFSTLTVSNMSPEDSSIYLCSALYNTEAFFGQGTRLTVV.

The rearrangement links TRBV4-1 to TRBJ2-7. The CDR3 is 16 residues long. The germline V gene encodes CDR1 MGHRA and CDR2 YSYEKL. CDR3 residues: CASSPDVERRPQEQYF.

This sequence joins TRBV7-9 and TRBJ2-1; TCRdb reports TRBD2, a call that lacks DNA to check it against. The CDR3 consists of 15 residues. CDR1 and CDR2 from the germline V gene are SEHNR and FQNEAQ (reference sequence). The CDR3: CASSSRTSGGNEQFF. The full variable domain, its missing parts supplied by reference TRBV7-9 and TRBJ2-1, is DTGVSQNPRHKITKRGQNVTFRCDPISEHNRLYWYRQTLGQGPEFLTYFQNEAQLEKSRLLSDRFSAERPKGSFSTLEIQRTEQGDSAMYLCASSSRTSGGNEQFFGPGTRLTVL.

The chain couples TRBV4-3 to TRBJ1-5; TCRdb's D gene call, TRBD1, goes unchecked for lack of DNA. In germline, CDR1 is LGHNA, CDR2 YSLEER. This CDR3 contains 14 residues. The chain's CDR3 is CASSPLGTDQPQHF.

The V gene is TRBV20-1, the J gene TRBJ2-7; lacking DNA, the TRBD1 call made by TCRdb goes unchecked. Germline V gives CDR1 DFQATT, CDR2 SNEGSKA (reference sequence). This CDR3 region has 13 residues. The CDR3 protein is CSARAGEMYEQYF.

The chain employs TRBV6-2 or TRBV6-3 and TRBJ2-1; TCRdb's D gene call, TRBD1, goes unchecked for lack of DNA. Germline assignment: CDR1 MNHEY and CDR2 SVGEGT. The CDR3 is 15 residues long. The CDR3 sequence is CASSRGPIANNEQFF.

V usage is TRBV14 and J usage is TRBJ2-7; TCRdb's D gene call, TRBD2, goes unchecked for lack of DNA. CDR1 is SGHDN and CDR2 is FVKESK in the germline V gene. The CDR3 covers 14 residues. CDR3: CASSPLAGGYEQYF. Full variable domain (rest looked up from reference TRBV14 and TRBJ2-7): EAGVTQFPSHSVIEKGQTVTLRCDPISGHDNLYWYRRVMGKEIKFLLHFVKESKQDESGMPNNRFLAERTGGTYSTLKVQPAELEDSGVYFCASSPLAGGYEQYFGPGTRLTVT.

The chain has TRBV7-9 and TRBJ2-7; no DNA is available, so the TRBD1 call from TCRdb remains unchecked. CDR1 and CDR2 from the germline V gene are SEHNR and FQNEAQ (reference sequence). The CDR3 length is 12 residues. The CDR3 sequence is CASRQGSYEQYF.

The CDR3 sequence is CASRTDRYEQYF. The chain recombines TRBV28 with TRBJ2-7. The CDR3 runs 12 residues. Per germline, CDR1 MDHEN and CDR2 SYDVKM.

The chain carries TRBV7-2 and TRBJ2-7; there is no DNA to check the TCRdb D call of TRBD2. Germline-derived CDR1 and CDR2 are SGHTA and FQGNSA. The CDR3 contains 13 residues. This CDR3 is CASSLWTSSEQYF.

The chain couples TRBV6-2 or TRBV6-3 to TRBJ2-3; TCRdb selects TRBD1, and the lack of DNA leaves this call unchecked. CDR1 is MNHEY and CDR2 is SVGEGT in the germline V gene. CDR3 length equals 14 residues. CDR3 sequence: CASNGQGPTDTQYF.

The CDR3 spells CASLFTDTQYF. The chain joins TRBV6-2 or TRBV6-3 to TRBJ2-3. The CDR3 spans 11 residues. Germline V CDR1 and CDR2: MNHEY, SVGEGT.

CDR3 sequence: CASLAGDNEQFF. V is TRBV7-9 and J is TRBJ2-1; TCRdb's assignment of TRBD2 cannot be checked, as there is no DNA. Germline V gene data show CDR1 as SEHNR and CDR2 as FQNEAQ (reference sequence). The CDR3 is 12 amino acids.

The gene calls are TRBV7-2 and TRBJ2-3; TCRdb returns TRBD1, unconfirmable since there is no DNA. From germline, CDR1 is SGHTA and CDR2 FQGNSA. CDR3 length equals 15 residues. This CDR3 reads CASSLTGLHSDTQYF.

This sequence joins TRBV7-2 and TRBJ2-1; TCRdb selects TRBD2, and the lack of DNA leaves this call unchecked. In germline, CDR1 is SGHTA, CDR2 FQGNSA. There are 14 residues in the CDR3. CDR3 protein: CASSSLREGHEQFF.

The CDR3: CASSFRGYQETQYF. The V and J genes are TRBV28 and TRBJ2-5; the D call of TRBD1 rests on TCRdb alone, since no DNA is present to check it. CDR1 is MDHEN and CDR2 is SYDVKM in the germline V gene. The CDR3 is 14 amino acids.